One and the same sample provided the 31 T cell receptor beta chains below, sequenced in a study of T cell repertoires in cytomegalovirus infection. Their specific antigens are unknown. From the reads, TCRdb called clonotypes with MiXCR, one entry per CDR3 protein. The data hold under 850,000 distinct CDR3 sequences, with roughly 33% observed a single time. Sample: cultured PBMCs, taken from culture after CMV antigen stimulation. These receptor sequences come from a human donor in good health (CMV status not recorded). Some clones in this sample may be carry-over from other donors' samples.

The rearrangement joins TRBV7-2 to TRBJ1-2; D gene unclear. This CDR3 comprises 14 residues. The V gene's germline CDR1 is SGHTA and CDR2 FQGNSA. Trimming pared 3 bases from V and 0 bases from J, leaving 8 bases between. In nucleotides, the CDR3 is TGTGCCAGCAGCTTTGCTGGGTCTAACTATGGCTACACCTTC. Translated: CASSFAGSNYGYTF.

The chain joins TRBV6-4 to TRBJ1-1; TRBD1 matches 7 bases. Trimming removed 7 bases from V and 1 base from J; junction bases left unmatched: 12. Germline lookup yields CDR1 MRHNA and CDR2 SNTAGT. The CDR3 is 16 residues long. The CDR3, as DNA: TGTGCCAGCAATCTGAGTGCAGGGGGTAGGAACACTGAAGCTTTCTTT. Protein: CASNLSAGGRNTEAFF.

This clonotype was seen a few times. The chain recombines TRBV7-9 with TRBJ2-1; 9 bases align to TRBD1. CDR3 length: 17 residues. The germline gives CDR1 SEHNR, CDR2 FQNEAQ (reference sequence). Trimming removed 4 bases from V and 8 bases from J; junction bases left unmatched: 15. Here the CDR3 DNA reads TGTGCCAGCAGCTCTATACAGGGGGCCAACCTTGGCGATGAGCAGTTCTTC. As protein: CASSSIQGANLGDEQFF. Full variable domain (rest looked up from reference TRBV7-9 and TRBJ2-1): DTGVSQNPRHKITKRGQNVTFRCDPISEHNRLYWYRQTLGQGPEFLTYFQNEAQLEKSRLLSDRFSAERPKGSFSTLEIQRTEQGDSAMYLCASSSIQGANLGDEQFFGPGTRLTVL.

The rearrangement uses TRBV4-1 and TRBJ2-7, with 10 bases identical to TRBD1. The trim removed 3 bases at V and 1 base at J, leaving 21 bases unmatched. Germline assignment: CDR1 MGHRA and CDR2 YSYEKL. The CDR3 is 21 residues long. CDR3 in DNA: TGCGCCAGCAGCCAGGACCTTGGAAGAAATTTTGGGGACAGGGGATCCTACGAGCAGTACTTC. Amino acid sequence: CASSQDLGRNFGDRGSYEQYF.

This clonotype occurred a few times. The rearrangement joins TRBV11-2 to TRBJ2-3, with TRBD2 matching over 9 bases. The length of the CDR3 is 18 residues. Germline V gene data show CDR1 as SGHAT and CDR2 as FQNNGV. The junction had 10 bases not matched to a gene; V was cut back by 2 bases and J by 1 base. CDR3 protein: CASSLRGVAGDGTDTQYF. CDR3 coding DNA: TGTGCCAGCAGCTTACGAGGGGTAGCGGGAGACGGCACAGATACGCAGTATTTT.

This clonotype was detected a few times. The chain combines TRBV2 with TRBJ2-7; no clear D. This CDR3 region has 14 residues. Germline V lookup: CDR1 SNHLY, CDR2 FYNNEI. V dropped 6 bases and J dropped 2 bases, with 14 bases sitting between them. CDR3 residues: CASRGSRQAYEQYF. The CDR3 DNA reads TGTGCCAGCAGGGGTAGTCGTCAAGCCTACGAGCAGTACTTC. Drawing the rest from reference TRBV2 and TRBJ2-7, the complete variable domain is EPEVTQTPSHQVTQMGQEVILRCVPISNHLYFYWYRQILGQKVEFLVSFYNNEISEKSEIFDDQFSVERPDGSNFTLKIRSTKLEDSAMYFCASRGSRQAYEQYFGPGTRLTVT.

The V call is TRBV7-8, the J call TRBJ2-1; no definite D call. This CDR3 comprises 13 residues. V dropped 5 bases and J dropped 5 bases, with 10 bases sitting between them. Germline V gives CDR1 SGHVS, CDR2 FQNEAQ. This CDR3 is CASSNDRNNEQFF. CDR3 nucleotide sequence: TGTGCCAGCAGCAACGACCGAAACAATGAGCAGTTCTTC.

This clonotype was picked up many times. V is TRBV7-6 and J is TRBJ1-5; possibly TRBD1 for D (5 bases). V was clipped by 2 bases and J by 2 bases, with 10 bases between them. There are 15 residues in the CDR3. Germline V gene sequence: CDR1 SGHVS, CDR2 FNYEAQ. CDR3 coding DNA: TGTGCCAGCAGCTTAAGAGGGGATGGCAATCAGCCCCAGCATTTT. This sequence encodes CASSLRGDGNQPQHF.

This clonotype was counted many times. The chain carries TRBV15 and TRBJ2-5, with D uncertain. V was trimmed by 2 bases and J by 4 bases, leaving 17 bases between them. The CDR3 is 16 amino acids. The germline CDR1 and CDR2 sequences are LNHNV and YYDKDF (reference sequence). The CDR3 coding sequence is TGTGCCACCAGCAGAAAGTTGCCCTTATCGAGAGAGACCCAGTACTTC. Translation gives CATSRKLPLSRETQYF.

This clonotype occurred once. J is TRBJ2-3 and V is TRBV4-1; no clear D gene. The CDR3 totals 13 residues. The ends were cut back, 6 bases at V and 5 bases at J, with 12 bases in the middle. CDR1 MGHRA and CDR2 YSYEKL come from the germline V gene. The CDR3 DNA sequence: TGCGCCAGCAGTTCCCCCCCCGAAGATACGCAGTATTTT. Translation gives CASSSPPEDTQYF.

At least ten counts were recorded for this clonotype. This sequence joins TRBV7-2 and TRBJ2-3; D is ambiguous. This CDR3 spans 14 amino acids. V was cut by 1 base and J by 0 bases, with 5 bases left in between. CDR1 and CDR2 (germline): SGHTA, FQGNSA. CDR3 nucleotides: TGTGCCAGCAGCTTAGTTACTAGCACAGATACGCAGTATTTT. It yields the protein CASSLVTSTDTQYF.

CDR3 coding DNA: TGTGCCAGCAGCTTATTAGGGCCTAGCGGAATCTACTTC. Its protein product is CASSLLGPSGIYF. The chain couples TRBV7-2 to TRBJ2-4, with 7 nucleotides matching TRBD2. The CDR3 extends over 13 amino acids. Germline CDR1 SGHTA, CDR2 FQGNSA. V lost 2 bases and J lost 16; bases outside the gene matches: 11.

V and J are TRBV20-1 and TRBJ1-5, with D possibly being TRBD1 (5 bases). CDR3 length: 16 residues. CDR1 and CDR2 (germline): DFQATT, SNEGSKA (reference sequence). With 4 bases removed from V and 2 bases from J, the gap between germline ends came to 18 bases. CDR3 sequence: CSANGGWGTGNQPQHF. CDR3 sequence (DNA): TGCAGTGCTAACGGAGGGTGGGGGACGGGCAATCAGCCCCAGCATTTT.

This clonotype was seen many times. This chain connects TRBV7-2 to TRBJ2-3; D is undetermined. CDR1 and CDR2 from the germline V gene are SGHTA and FQGNSA. V lost 0 bases, J lost 0 bases, and 4 bases lay in between. There are 14 residues in the CDR3. CDR3 sequence reads: CASSLARSTDTQYF. CDR3 coding DNA: TGTGCCAGCAGCTTAGCCCGGAGCACAGATACGCAGTATTTT. Supplemented by reference TRBV7-2 and TRBJ2-3, the full variable domain reads GAGVSQSPSNKVTEKGKDVELRCDPISGHTALYWYRQSLGQGLEFLIYFQGNSAPDKSGLPSDRFSAERTGGSVSTLTIQRTQQEDSAVYLCASSLARSTDTQYFGPGTRLTVL.

This clonotype counts as medium-sized. The CDR3 reads CASGQAPYGYTF. In DNA form, the CDR3 reads TGTGCCAGCGGACAGGCCCCCTATGGCTACACCTTC. This sequence joins TRBV28 and TRBJ1-2; 7 bases match TRBD1. Germline V gives CDR1 MDHEN, CDR2 SYDVKM. CDR3 length equals 12 residues. Germline trimming cut 8 bases from V and 4 bases from J; bases unmatched to any gene: 4.

This chain uses TRBV11-2 with TRBJ2-5; 12 bases map to TRBD2. This CDR3 has 15 amino acids. J was trimmed by 9 bases and V by 5 bases; bases with no gene match: 10. Germline V gene sequence: CDR1 SGHAT, CDR2 FQNNGV. CDR3 in DNA: TGTGCCAGCAGCCGGACTAGCGGGATGGGCAGAGCCCAGTACTTC. Amino acids: CASSRTSGMGRAQYF.

The chain recombines TRBV5-1 with TRBJ2-1; 9 nucleotides align to TRBD1. Germline V lookup: CDR1 SGHRS, CDR2 YFSETQ. Trimming removed 0 bases from V and 4 bases from J; junction bases left unmatched: 5. This CDR3 contains 16 residues. The DNA for the CDR3 is TGCGCCAGCAGCTTGGCCGGGACAGGGTTTTACAATGAGCAGTTCTTC. This translates into CASSLAGTGFYNEQFF.

The chain uses TRBV5-4 and TRBJ2-3, with D possibly TRBD2 on 6 matching bases. Germline assignment: CDR1 SGHNT and CDR2 YYREEE (reference sequence). The CDR3 covers 15 residues. Trimming shortened V by 0 bases and J by 4 bases, and 12 bases separated the two germline ends. CDR3 nucleotides: TGTGCCAGCAGCTTGGCCGGTGCGGGGTCAGATACGCAGTATTTT. This gives the protein CASSLAGAGSDTQYF.

The chain uses TRBV5-1 and TRBJ2-7; tentatively, D is TRBD2 (6 bases). Looked up from germline, CDR1 is SGHRS and CDR2 is YFSETQ. The CDR3 spans 14 residues. V lost 0 bases to trimming and J lost 3 bases, with 10 bases between them. The CDR3 loop reads CASSLVSGRYEQYF. CDR3 sequence (DNA): TGCGCCAGCAGCTTGGTTAGCGGACGCTACGAGCAGTACTTC.

The sample holds many counts of this clonotype. The chain joins TRBV7-2 to TRBJ2-7; 8 bases align to TRBD2. Per the germline V gene, CDR1 is SGHTA and CDR2 is FQGNSA. The CDR3 sequence is 12 residues long. V lost 4 bases and J lost 6; bases outside the gene matches: 2. The CDR3 nucleotides are TGTGCCAGCAGCTCAGGACTAGCCGAGCAGTACTTC. Protein: CASSSGLAEQYF.

V and J are TRBV20-1 and TRBJ2-2, with 7 bases that match TRBD1. V lost 0 bases and J lost 2; bases outside the gene matches: 6. The CDR3 extends over 16 amino acids. Germline V CDR1 and CDR2: DFQATT, SNEGSKA (reference sequence). CDR3 loop: CSARDPGQKNTGELFF. CDR3 DNA: TGCAGTGCTAGAGATCCGGGACAGAAAAACACCGGGGAGCTGTTTTTT.

This clonotype was observed a handful of times. The rearrangement uses TRBV11-2 and TRBJ1-1; 9 bases agree with TRBD1. V dropped 1 base and J dropped 5; count of bases not matched to a gene: 5. This CDR3 region has 15 residues. Per the germline V gene, CDR1 is SGHAT and CDR2 is FQNNGV. CDR3 amino acids: CASSLGGTGRTEAFF. In DNA, the CDR3 is TGTGCCAGCAGCTTAGGTGGGACAGGGAGGACTGAAGCTTTCTTT.

This clonotype showed up just a few times. J is TRBJ2-7 and V is TRBV12-3 or TRBV12-4, with 8 bases fitting TRBD2. The CDR3 is 13 amino acids. V trimming: 6 bases; J trimming: 7 bases; junction bases outside the gene matches: 8. This CDR3 is CASSNGLAKEQYF. The CDR3 DNA reads as TGTGCCAGCAGCAACGGACTAGCAAAGGAGCAGTACTTC.

V and J are TRBV18 and TRBJ2-5; tentative D call: TRBD1 (6 bases). The CDR3 is 14 residues long. V was trimmed by 3 bases and J by 5 bases, leaving 13 bases between them. CDR1 and CDR2 from the germline V gene are KGHSH and LQKENI. The CDR3 DNA is TGTGCCAGCTCACCGGGGGCTTCCGGGGAGACCCAGTACTTC. It is translated as CASSPGASGETQYF.

This rearrangement joins TRBV9 to TRBJ2-3, with D possibly matching TRBD2 (6 bases). V lost 3 bases and J lost 2, with 13 bases in between. The CDR3 consists of 15 residues. Germline-derived CDR1 and CDR2 are SGDLS and YYNGEE. This CDR3 reads CASSGRLEVTDTQYF. CDR3 DNA sequence: TGTGCCAGCAGCGGTCGACTAGAAGTCACAGATACGCAGTATTTT.

In its sample, this clonotype was seen a few times. The genes are TRBV11-2 and TRBJ2-7; D could derive from TRBD1 or TRBD2 (6 bases each). Trimming removed 7 bases at V and 5 bases at J, with 18 bases between. Germline CDR1 SGHAT, CDR2 FQNNGV. The CDR3 consists of 14 residues. CDR3 bases: TGTGCCAGCAACCCGACAGGACTAAGCCACGAGCAGTACTTC. Translation gives CASNPTGLSHEQYF.

This clonotype was observed a handful of times. This chain links TRBV11-2 with TRBJ2-3; tentative D call: TRBD2 (6 bases). The V end lost 3 bases, the J end lost 0 bases, and 13 bases lay between the germline ends. This CDR3 has 16 amino acids. CDR1 and CDR2 (germline): SGHAT, FQNNGV. As DNA, the CDR3 is TGTGCCAGCAGCTTTAGCGCGGGGCGAAGCACAGATACGCAGTATTTT. Its translation: CASSFSAGRSTDTQYF.

V and J are TRBV5-5 and TRBJ1-4; 11 bases line up with TRBD1. The CDR3 loop spans 16 amino acids. Germline lookup yields CDR1 SGHKS and CDR2 YYEKEE (reference sequence). V gave up 0 bases and J gave up 8 bases; unmatched junction bases: 6. The CDR3 DNA is TGTGCCAGCAGCTTGGGGACAGGGGGCTTGGAGGAAAAACTGTTTTTT. Protein sequence: CASSLGTGGLEEKLFF.

The rearrangement uses TRBV7-2 and TRBJ1-1, with a tentative D call TRBD1 (6 bases). CDR3 length: 13 amino acids. Trimming stripped 3 bases from V and 4 bases from J, with 9 bases between. Germline V gene sequence: CDR1 SGHTA, CDR2 FQGNSA. CDR3 sequence reads: CASSLRQATEAFF. CDR3 sequence (DNA): TGTGCCAGCAGCTTGAGACAGGCCACTGAAGCTTTCTTT.

The chain employs TRBV7-2 and TRBJ2-3, with 11 bases aligning to TRBD2. Germline assignment: CDR1 SGHTA and CDR2 FQGNSA. This CDR3 is built from 19 residues. J lost 3 bases, V lost 1 base, and 12 bases had no gene match. CDR3 sequence reads: CASSLVFDLAGGSTDTQYF. In DNA, the CDR3 is TGTGCCAGCAGCTTAGTCTTTGACCTAGCGGGAGGTAGTACAGATACGCAGTATTTT.

In this sample, this clonotype turned up a few times. The V gene is TRBV12-3 or TRBV12-4, the J gene TRBJ2-2; D gene ambiguous. V was trimmed by 1 base and J by 4 bases, leaving 10 bases between them. The CDR3 contains 15 residues. The CDR3: CASSLVDQSTGELFF. Here the CDR3 DNA reads TGTGCCAGCAGTTTAGTGGATCAGTCCACCGGGGAGCTGTTTTTT.